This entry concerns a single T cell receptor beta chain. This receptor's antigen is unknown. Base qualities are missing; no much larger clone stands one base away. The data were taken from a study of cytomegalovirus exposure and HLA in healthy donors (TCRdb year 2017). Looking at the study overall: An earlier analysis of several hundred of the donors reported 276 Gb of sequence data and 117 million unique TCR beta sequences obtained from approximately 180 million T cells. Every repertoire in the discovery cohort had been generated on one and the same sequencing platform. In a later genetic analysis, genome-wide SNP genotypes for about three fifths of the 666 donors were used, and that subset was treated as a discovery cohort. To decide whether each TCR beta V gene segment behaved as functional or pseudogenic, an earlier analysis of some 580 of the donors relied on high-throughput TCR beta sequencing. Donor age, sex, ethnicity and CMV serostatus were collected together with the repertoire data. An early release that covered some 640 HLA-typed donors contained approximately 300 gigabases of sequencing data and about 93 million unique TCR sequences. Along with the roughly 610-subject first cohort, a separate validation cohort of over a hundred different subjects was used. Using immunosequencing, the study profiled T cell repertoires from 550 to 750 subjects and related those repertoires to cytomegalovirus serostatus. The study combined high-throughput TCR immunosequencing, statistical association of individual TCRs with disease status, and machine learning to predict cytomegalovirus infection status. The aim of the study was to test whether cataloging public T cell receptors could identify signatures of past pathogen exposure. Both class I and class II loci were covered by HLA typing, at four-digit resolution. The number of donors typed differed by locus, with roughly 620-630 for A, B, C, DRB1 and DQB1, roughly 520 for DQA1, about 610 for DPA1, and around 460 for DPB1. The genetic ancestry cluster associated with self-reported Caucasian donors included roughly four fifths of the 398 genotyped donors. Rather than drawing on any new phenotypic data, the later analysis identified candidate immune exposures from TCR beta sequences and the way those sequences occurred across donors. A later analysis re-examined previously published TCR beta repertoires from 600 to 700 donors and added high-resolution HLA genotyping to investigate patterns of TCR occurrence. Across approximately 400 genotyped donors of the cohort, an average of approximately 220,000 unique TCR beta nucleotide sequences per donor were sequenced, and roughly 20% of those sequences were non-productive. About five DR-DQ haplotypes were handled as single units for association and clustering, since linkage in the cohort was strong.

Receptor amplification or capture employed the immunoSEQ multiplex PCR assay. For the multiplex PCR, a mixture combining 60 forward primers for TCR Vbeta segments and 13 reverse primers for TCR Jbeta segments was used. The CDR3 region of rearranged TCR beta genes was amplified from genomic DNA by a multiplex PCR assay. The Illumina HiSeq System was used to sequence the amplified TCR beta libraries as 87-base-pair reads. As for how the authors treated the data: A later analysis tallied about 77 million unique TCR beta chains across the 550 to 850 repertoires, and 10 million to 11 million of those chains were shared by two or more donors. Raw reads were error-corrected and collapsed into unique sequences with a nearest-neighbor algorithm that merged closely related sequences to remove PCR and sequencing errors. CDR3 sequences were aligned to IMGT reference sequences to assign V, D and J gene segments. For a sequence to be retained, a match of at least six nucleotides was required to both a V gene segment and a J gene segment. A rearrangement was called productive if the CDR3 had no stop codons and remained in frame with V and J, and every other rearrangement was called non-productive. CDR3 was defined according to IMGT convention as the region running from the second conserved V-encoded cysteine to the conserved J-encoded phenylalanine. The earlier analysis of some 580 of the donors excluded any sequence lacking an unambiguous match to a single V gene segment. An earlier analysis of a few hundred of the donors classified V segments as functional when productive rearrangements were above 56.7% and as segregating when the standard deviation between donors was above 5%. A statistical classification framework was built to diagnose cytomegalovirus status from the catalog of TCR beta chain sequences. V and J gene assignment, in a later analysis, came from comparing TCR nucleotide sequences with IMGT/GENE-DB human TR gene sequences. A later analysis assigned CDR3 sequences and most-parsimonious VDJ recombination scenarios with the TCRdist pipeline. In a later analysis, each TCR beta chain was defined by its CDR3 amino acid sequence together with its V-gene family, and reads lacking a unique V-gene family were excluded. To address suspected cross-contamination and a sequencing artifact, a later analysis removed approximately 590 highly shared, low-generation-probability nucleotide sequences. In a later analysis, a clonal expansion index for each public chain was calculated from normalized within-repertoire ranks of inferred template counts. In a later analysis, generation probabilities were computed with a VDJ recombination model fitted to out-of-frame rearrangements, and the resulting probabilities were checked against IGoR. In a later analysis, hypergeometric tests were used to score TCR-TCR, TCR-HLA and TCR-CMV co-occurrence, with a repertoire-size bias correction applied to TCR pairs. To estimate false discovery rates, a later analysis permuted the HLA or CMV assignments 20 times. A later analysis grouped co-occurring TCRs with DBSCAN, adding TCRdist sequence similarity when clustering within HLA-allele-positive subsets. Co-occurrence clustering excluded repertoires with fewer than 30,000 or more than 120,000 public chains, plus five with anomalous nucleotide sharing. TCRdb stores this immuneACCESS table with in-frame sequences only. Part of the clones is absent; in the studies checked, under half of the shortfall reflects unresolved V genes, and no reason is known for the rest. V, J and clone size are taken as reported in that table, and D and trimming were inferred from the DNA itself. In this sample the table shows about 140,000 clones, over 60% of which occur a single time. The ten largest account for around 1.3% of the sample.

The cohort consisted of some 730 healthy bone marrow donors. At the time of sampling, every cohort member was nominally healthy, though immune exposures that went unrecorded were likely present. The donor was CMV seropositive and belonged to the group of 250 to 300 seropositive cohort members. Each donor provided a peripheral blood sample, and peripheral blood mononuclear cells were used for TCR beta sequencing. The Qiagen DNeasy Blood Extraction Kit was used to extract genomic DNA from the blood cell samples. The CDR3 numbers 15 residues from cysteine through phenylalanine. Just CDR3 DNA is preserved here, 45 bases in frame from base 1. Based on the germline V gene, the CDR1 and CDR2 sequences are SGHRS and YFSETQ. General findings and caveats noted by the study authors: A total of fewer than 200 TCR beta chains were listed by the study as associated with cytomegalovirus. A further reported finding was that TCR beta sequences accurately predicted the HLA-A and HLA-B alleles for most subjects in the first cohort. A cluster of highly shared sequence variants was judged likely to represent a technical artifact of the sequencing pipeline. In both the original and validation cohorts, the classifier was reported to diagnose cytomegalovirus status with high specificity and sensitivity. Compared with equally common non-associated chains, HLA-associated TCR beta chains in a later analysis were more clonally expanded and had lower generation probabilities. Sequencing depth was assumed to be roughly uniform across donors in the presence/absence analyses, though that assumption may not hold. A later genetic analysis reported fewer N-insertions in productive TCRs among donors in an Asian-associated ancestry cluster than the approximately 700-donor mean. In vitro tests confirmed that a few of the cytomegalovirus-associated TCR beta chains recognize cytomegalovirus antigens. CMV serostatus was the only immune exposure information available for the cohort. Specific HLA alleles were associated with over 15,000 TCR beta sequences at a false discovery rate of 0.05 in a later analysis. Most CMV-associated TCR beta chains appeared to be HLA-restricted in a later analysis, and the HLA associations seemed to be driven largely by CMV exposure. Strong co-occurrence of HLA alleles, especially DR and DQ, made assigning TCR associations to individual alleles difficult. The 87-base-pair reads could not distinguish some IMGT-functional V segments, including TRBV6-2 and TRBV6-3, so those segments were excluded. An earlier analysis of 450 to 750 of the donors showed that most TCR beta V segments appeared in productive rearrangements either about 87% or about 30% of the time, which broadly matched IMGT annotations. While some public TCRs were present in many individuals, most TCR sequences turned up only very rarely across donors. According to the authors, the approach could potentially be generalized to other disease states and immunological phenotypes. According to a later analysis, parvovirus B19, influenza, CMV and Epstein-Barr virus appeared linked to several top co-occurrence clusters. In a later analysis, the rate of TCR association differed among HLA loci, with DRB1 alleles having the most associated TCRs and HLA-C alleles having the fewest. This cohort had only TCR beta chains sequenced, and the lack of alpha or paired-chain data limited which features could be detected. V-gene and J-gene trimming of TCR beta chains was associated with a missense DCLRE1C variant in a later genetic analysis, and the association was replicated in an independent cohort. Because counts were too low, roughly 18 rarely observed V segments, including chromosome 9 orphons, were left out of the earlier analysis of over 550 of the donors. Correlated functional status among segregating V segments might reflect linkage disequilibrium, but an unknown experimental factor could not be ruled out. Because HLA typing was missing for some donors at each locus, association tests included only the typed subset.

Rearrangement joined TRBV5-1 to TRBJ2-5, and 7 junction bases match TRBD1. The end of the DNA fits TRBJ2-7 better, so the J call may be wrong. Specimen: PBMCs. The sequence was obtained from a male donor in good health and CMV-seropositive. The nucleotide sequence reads TGCGCCAGCAGCCTAGGACAGGTCGCGAATTACGAGCAGTACTTC. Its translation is CASSLGQVANYEQYF.